This TCR beta chain was sequenced for a study of T-cell memory formation after mild COVID-19. Study-wide context: Across donors, TCR clusters were largely donor specific.

The V gene's germline CDR1 is SGHRS and CDR2 YFSETQ. The CDR3 contains 17 residues. V was clipped by 0 bases and J by 6 bases, with 16 bases between them. Study outcomes and limitations: CD4+ clones that contracted lay mainly in CM and EM; CD8+ ones lay in EMRA. Researchers could not confirm that second-wave clones peaking on day 37 targeted SARS-CoV-2.

This clonotype showed up many times. Its antigen is as yet unknown. TCRdb re-derived calls from the 5' RACE reads in MiXCR, one entry per CDR3 protein. The sample includes hundreds of thousands of distinct CDR3 sequences, approximately 23% seen only once; the top ten take about 12%. The chain is built from TRBV5-1 and TRBJ1-6; D is ambiguous. The receptor's source is an adult woman who had mild COVID-19 (a few samples of this study predate the infection). Cell type and time point are not known. Sequences were obtained from PBMCs or a T cell subset sorted from them (not recorded which). CDR3 loop: CASSLDAASTLNSPLHF. Here the CDR3 DNA reads TGCGCCAGCAGCTTGGATGCGGCGTCAACCCTTAATTCACCCCTCCACTTT.